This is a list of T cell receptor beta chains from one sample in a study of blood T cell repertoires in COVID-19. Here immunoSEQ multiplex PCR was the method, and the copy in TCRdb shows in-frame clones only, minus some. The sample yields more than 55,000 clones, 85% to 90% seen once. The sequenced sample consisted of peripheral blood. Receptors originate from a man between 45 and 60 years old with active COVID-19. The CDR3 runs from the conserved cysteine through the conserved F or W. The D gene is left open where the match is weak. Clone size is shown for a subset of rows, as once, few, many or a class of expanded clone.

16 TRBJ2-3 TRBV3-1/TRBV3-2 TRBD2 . CASSPLQRGVSDTQYF TGTGCCAGCAGCCCACTCCAGCGGGGGGTCTCGGATACGCAGTATTTT
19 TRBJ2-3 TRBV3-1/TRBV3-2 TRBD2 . CASSQDSTSGKFLTDTQYF TGTGCCAGCAGCCAAGATTCAACTAGCGGGAAGTTTTTGACAGATACGCAGTATTTT
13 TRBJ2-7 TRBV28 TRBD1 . CASRGQGMGEQYF TGTGCCAGCAGGGGACAGGGAATGGGCGAGCAGTACTTC
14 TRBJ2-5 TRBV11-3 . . CASSERAGLETQYF TGTGCCAGCAGCGAGAGAGCAGGGTTGGAGACCCAGTACTTC
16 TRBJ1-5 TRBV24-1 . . CATSSGGLGGNQPQHF TGTGCCACCAGTAGCGGGGGGCTCGGAGGCAATCAGCCCCAGCATTTT
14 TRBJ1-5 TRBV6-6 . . CASSYPGFNQPQHF TGTGCCAGCAGTTACCCCGGGTTCAATCAGCCCCAGCATTTT
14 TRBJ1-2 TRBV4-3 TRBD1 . CASSHADRVSGYTF TGCGCCAGCAGCCACGCCGACAGGGTGAGTGGCTACACCTTC
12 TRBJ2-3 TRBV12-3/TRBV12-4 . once CASSWGENTQYF TGTGCCAGCAGTTGGGGGGAGAATACGCAGTATTTT
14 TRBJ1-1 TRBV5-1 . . CASSLQGVIEEAFF TGCGCCAGCAGCCTACAGGGTGTTATCGAGGAAGCTTTCTTT
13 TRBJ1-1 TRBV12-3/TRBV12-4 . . CASSPQGGLEAFF TGTGCCAGCAGTCCCCAGGGAGGGCTCGAAGCTTTCTTT
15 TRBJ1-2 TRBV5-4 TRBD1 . CASSLRQGSNYGYTF TGTGCCAGCAGCCTCCGACAGGGGTCTAACTATGGCTACACCTTC
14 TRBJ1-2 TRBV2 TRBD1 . CASQRTGNYYGYTF TGTGCCAGCCAGAGGACAGGGAACTACTATGGCTACACCTTC
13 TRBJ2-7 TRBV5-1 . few CASSVVGEDEQYF TGCGCCAGCAGCGTCGTGGGGGAGGACGAGCAGTACTTC
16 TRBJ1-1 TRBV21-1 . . CASRQSPGRGPTEAFF TGTGCCAGCAGGCAATCACCCGGCAGGGGGCCCACTGAAGCTTTCTTT
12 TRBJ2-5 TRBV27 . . CASSPEQETQYF TGTGCCAGCAGCCCCGAGCAAGAGACCCAGTACTTC
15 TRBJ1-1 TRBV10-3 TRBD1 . CAIRPTTGRLAEAFF TGTGCCATCAGACCGACGACAGGGAGGTTGGCTGAAGCTTTCTTT
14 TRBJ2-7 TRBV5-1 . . CASSRATGRSEQYF TGCGCCAGCAGCCGGGCGACAGGGAGGTCCGAGCAGTACTTC
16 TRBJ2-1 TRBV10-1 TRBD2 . CASRDPGGSSYNEQFF TGCGCCAGCAGAGACCCGGGAGGCAGCTCCTACAATGAGCAGTTCTTC
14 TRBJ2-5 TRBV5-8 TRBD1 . CASRYGTGQETQYF TGTGCCAGCAGATACGGGACAGGGCAAGAGACCCAGTACTTC
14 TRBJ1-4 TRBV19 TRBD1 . CASSTTGVNEKLFF TGTGCCAGTTCGACGACAGGGGTTAATGAAAAACTGTTTTTT
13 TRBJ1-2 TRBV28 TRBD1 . CANQDRRTYGYTF TGTGCCAATCAGGACAGGAGAACCTATGGCTACACCTTC
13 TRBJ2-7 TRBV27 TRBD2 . CASSKGLVFEQYF TGTGCCAGCAGCAAAGGACTAGTTTTTGAGCAGTACTTC
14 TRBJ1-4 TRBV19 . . CASSTTGSNEKLFF TGTGCCAGTAGTACGACAGGTTCTAATGAAAAACTGTTTTTT
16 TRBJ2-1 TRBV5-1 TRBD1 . CASSPNRGGQKDEQFF TGCGCCAGCAGCCCAAACAGGGGTGGGCAAAAGGATGAGCAGTTCTTC
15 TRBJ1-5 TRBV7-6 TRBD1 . CASSPGTGSNQPQHF TGTGCCAGCAGCCCAGGGACAGGGTCGAATCAGCCCCAGCATTTT
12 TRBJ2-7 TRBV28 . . CASSSPLYEQYF TGTGCCAGCAGTTCCCCTCTCTACGAGCAGTACTTC
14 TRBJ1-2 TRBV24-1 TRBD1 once CATSDVTGVYGYTF TGTGCCACCAGTGATGTGACAGGGGTCTATGGCTACACCTTC
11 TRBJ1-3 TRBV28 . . CASSFGLQLYF TGTGCCAGCAGTTTTGGACTGCAGCTCTATTTT
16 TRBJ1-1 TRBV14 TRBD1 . CASSQLGQAMNTEAFF TGTGCCAGCAGCCAGCTCGGACAGGCCATGAACACTGAAGCTTTCTTT
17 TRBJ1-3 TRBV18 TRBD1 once CASSILGTASSGNTIYF TGTGCCAGCTCCATCCTCGGGACAGCAAGCTCTGGAAACACCATATATTTT
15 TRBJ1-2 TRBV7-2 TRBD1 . CASSLGAGQGYGYTF TGTGCCAGCAGCTTAGGGGCGGGACAGGGCTATGGCTACACCTTC
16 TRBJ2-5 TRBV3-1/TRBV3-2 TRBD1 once CASSRRGPQGQETQYF TGTGCCAGCAGTCGAAGGGGTCCACAGGGGCAAGAGACCCAGTACTTC
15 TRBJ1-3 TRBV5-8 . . CASSFFPQAGNTIYF TGTGCCAGCAGCTTCTTCCCACAGGCTGGAAACACCATATATTTT
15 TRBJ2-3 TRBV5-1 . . CASSVAGTSTDTQYF TGCGCCAGCAGCGTGGCGGGTACTAGCACAGATACGCAGTATTTT
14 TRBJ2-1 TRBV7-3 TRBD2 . CASSPGLVGHEQFF TGTGCCAGCAGCCCGGGACTAGTGGGCCATGAGCAGTTCTTC
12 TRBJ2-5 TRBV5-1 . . CASSPKGETQYF TGCGCCAGCAGCCCAAAGGGGGAGACCCAGTACTTC
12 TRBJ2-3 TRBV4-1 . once CASSEVVNTQYF TGCGCCAGCAGCGAGGTAGTGAATACGCAGTATTTT
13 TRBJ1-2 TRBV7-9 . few CASSSTVSVFYTF TGTGCCAGCAGCTCGACAGTTTCCGTGTTTTACACCTTC
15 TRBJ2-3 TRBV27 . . CASSPSISVGNTQYF TGTGCCAGCAGTCCCTCCATTAGCGTTGGGAATACGCAGTATTTT
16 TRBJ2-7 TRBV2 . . CASSEAWGVGSYEQYF TGTGCCAGCAGTGAAGCATGGGGGGTGGGTTCCTACGAGCAGTACTTC
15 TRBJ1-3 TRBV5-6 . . CASSTSQGSWNTIYF TGTGCCAGCAGCACGTCCCAGGGAAGCTGGAACACCATATATTTT
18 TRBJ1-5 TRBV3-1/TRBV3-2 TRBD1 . CASSQDPRTGKEYQPQHF TGTGCCAGCAGCCAAGACCCCAGGACAGGGAAGGAATATCAGCCCCAGCATTTT
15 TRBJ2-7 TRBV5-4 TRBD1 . CASRQGQASSYEQYF TGTGCCAGCAGACAGGGACAGGCGAGCTCCTACGAGCAGTACTTC
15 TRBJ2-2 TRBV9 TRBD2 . CASSGLAGVTGELFF TGTGCCAGCAGTGGACTAGCGGGAGTTACCGGGGAGCTGTTTTTT
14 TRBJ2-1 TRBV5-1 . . CASSLQWGDNEQFF TGCGCCAGCAGCTTGCAGTGGGGGGACAATGAGCAGTTCTTC
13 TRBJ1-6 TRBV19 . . CASKGQLNSPLHF TGTGCCAGTAAAGGACAGCTAAATTCACCCCTCCACTTT
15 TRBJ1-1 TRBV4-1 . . CASSQTGERNTEAFF TGCGCCAGCAGCCAGACTGGGGAGCGAAACACTGAAGCTTTCTTT
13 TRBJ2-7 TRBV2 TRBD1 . CASSEWTGRQQYF TGTGCCAGCAGTGAATGGACAGGGAGGCAGCAGTACTTC
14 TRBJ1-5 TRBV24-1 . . CATSEARQGQPQHF TGTGCCACCAGTGAGGCCAGGCAGGGTCAGCCCCAGCATTTT
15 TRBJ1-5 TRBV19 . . CASSKGGLGNQPQHF TGTGCCAGTAGTAAGGGGGGACTAGGCAATCAGCCCCAGCATTTT
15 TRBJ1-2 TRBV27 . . CASSLSSRPVNGYTF TGTGCCAGCAGTTTATCCTCGAGGCCCGTTAACGGCTACACCTTC
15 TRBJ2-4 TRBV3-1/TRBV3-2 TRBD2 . CASSQKREDKNIQYF TGTGCCAGCAGCCAAAAGCGGGAGGACAAAAACATTCAGTACTTC
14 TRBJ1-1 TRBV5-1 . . CASSFNVLNTEAFF TGCGCCAGCAGCTTTAATGTATTGAACACTGAAGCTTTCTTT
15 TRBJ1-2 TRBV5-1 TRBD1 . CASSAEKGQGIRYTF TGCGCCAGCAGCGCGGAAAAGGGACAGGGGATACGCTACACCTTC
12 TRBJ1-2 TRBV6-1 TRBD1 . CASSDRGYGYTF TGTGCCAGCAGTGACAGGGGGTATGGCTACACCTTC
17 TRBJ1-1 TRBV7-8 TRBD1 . CASSLVPRGLLNTEAFF TGTGCCAGCAGCTTAGTCCCCAGGGGGCTCTTGAACACTGAAGCTTTCTTT
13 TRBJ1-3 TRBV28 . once CASSGRGRNTIYF TGTGCCAGCAGTGGCAGAGGGCGAAACACCATATATTTT
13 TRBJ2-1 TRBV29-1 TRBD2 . CSVLREVYNEQFF TGCAGCGTTTTACGGGAGGTCTACAATGAGCAGTTCTTC
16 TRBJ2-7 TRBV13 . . CASSPRTVRRPVEQYF TGTGCCAGCAGCCCTCGAACGGTGCGCAGGCCTGTCGAGCAGTACTTC
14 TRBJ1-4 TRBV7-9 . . CASSLDGLNEKLFF TGTGCCAGCAGCTTAGACGGGTTGAACGAAAAACTGTTTTTT